These 18 T cell receptor beta chains were all obtained from the same sample, sequenced in a study of OX40 agonist ivuxolimab in advanced cancers. Clones were read by immunoSEQ multiplex PCR, and TCRdb kept only the in-frame ones, dropping some. The sample lists over 25,000 clones; roughly 87% were seen once. This specimen was CD4+ or CD8+ T cells sorted from blood, taken in a trial of the OX40 agonist ivuxolimab. All receptors come from an adult with an advanced solid tumor such as melanoma, head and neck, liver or kidney cancer.

The chain carries TRBV11-2 and TRBJ2-7, with 8 nucleotides matching TRBD2. J gave up 7 bases and V 6 bases, and 17 bases lay outside the gene matches. This CDR3 is built from 16 residues. Germline V CDR1 and CDR2: SGHAT, FQNNGV. This chain's CDR3 is CASSPLRGRGGKEQYF. The CDR3, as DNA: TGTGCCAGCAGTCCGCTTAGGGGTCGGGGGGGCAAGGAGCAGTACTTC.

A single count supports this clone. The chain employs TRBV18 and TRBJ1-3; D is ambiguous. Germline V gene lookup returns CDR1 KGHSH and CDR2 LQKENI. The ends were cut back, 0 bases at V and 2 bases at J, with 11 bases in the middle. The CDR3 is made up of 16 amino acids. The CDR3 region is CASSPPSAEAGNTIYF. CDR3 coding DNA: TGTGCCAGCTCACCACCGTCAGCCGAAGCTGGAAACACCATATATTTT.

The chain carries TRBV5-4 and TRBJ2-3, with D unclear. CDR1 and CDR2 from the germline V gene are SGHNT and YYREEE (reference sequence). This CDR3 comprises 13 residues. V lost 4 bases and J lost 6, with 12 bases in between. The CDR3 sequence is CASSPEFGDTQYF. CDR3 sequence (DNA): TGTGCCAGCAGCCCCGAGTTTGGCGATACGCAGTATTTT.

The genes are TRBV5-1 and TRBJ1-1; TRBD1 agrees at 8 bases. The length of the CDR3 is 15 residues. Trimming cost V 0 bases and J 4 bases; bases outside gene matches: 5. CDR1 SGHRS and CDR2 YFSETQ come from the germline V gene. The CDR3 is CASSLAQGASTEAFF. The CDR3 coding sequence is TGCGCCAGCAGCTTGGCCCAGGGGGCAAGCACTGAAGCTTTCTTT.

This chain joins TRBV7-2 and TRBJ2-5, with 8 bases that match TRBD2. Germline loops: CDR1 SGHTA, CDR2 FQGNSA. V shed 5 bases and J 1 base; nucleotides not matched to a gene: 6. The CDR3 runs to 15 residues. CDR3 amino acids: CASSTGGGAQETQYF. Written as DNA, the CDR3 is TGTGCCAGCAGCACCGGGGGGGGCGCCCAAGAGACCCAGTACTTC.

The V and J genes are TRBV13 and TRBJ2-2; perhaps TRBD2 as D (6 bases). The CDR3 has 13 residues. The germline V gene encodes CDR1 PRHDT and CDR2 FYEKMQ (reference sequence). V was shortened by 4 bases and J by 6 bases, with 9 bases between the two germline ends. The CDR3 coding sequence is TGTGCCAGCAGCTCTAGGGAGGCCGGGGAGCTGTTTTTT. Its translation is CASSSREAGELFF.

V gene TRBV5-8 combines with J gene TRBJ2-1; 8 bases line up with TRBD2. Trimming at V came to 3 bases and at J to 3 bases, leaving 5 bases not matched to a gene. CDR3 size: 15 residues. The V gene's germline CDR1 is SGHTS and CDR2 YDEGEE. In DNA, the CDR3 is TGTGCCAGCAGCTCCGGACTAGCCCACTACAATGAGCAGTTCTTC. Its translation: CASSSGLAHYNEQFF.

This chain connects TRBV6-4 to TRBJ1-2, with D possibly TRBD1 on 6 matching bases. This CDR3 has 15 residues. Germline CDR1 MRHNA, CDR2 SNTAGT. Trimming left V 0 bases short and J 3 bases short, with 11 bases between. CDR3 in DNA: TGTGCCAGCAGTGACTCGTTTGGGGGCTACTATGGCTACACCTTC. It codes for CASSDSFGGYYGYTF.

The chain's CDR3 is CASSLESQGAPGELFF. The CDR3 DNA follows: TGTGCCAGCAGCTTAGAAAGTCAGGGGGCTCCCGGGGAGCTGTTTTTT. The chain combines TRBV7-8 with TRBJ2-2; 8 bases match TRBD1. The ends lost 1 base at V and 6 bases at J; junction bases unmatched: 7. Germline CDR1 reads SGHVS; CDR2 reads FQNEAQ. The CDR3 loop spans 16 amino acids.

The chain uses TRBV7-9 and TRBJ2-7; a possible D gene is TRBD2 (6 bases). The CDR3 totals 15 residues. Germline CDR1 SEHNR, CDR2 FQNEAQ (reference sequence). Trimming shortened V by 5 bases and J by 7 bases, and 21 bases separated the two germline ends. The CDR3 region has the DNA TGTGCCAGCAGCCGCCCGGGAGAGTTGGCCCCTGAGCAGTACTTC. Translation gives CASSRPGELAPEQYF.

This chain links TRBV4-3 with TRBJ1-2; D may be TRBD1 (6 bases). The germline gives CDR1 LGHNA, CDR2 YSLEER. Trimming left V 2 bases short and J 5 bases short, with 9 bases between. This CDR3 spans 13 amino acids. CDR3 sequence: CASSQTGSYGYTF. CDR3 sequence (DNA): TGCGCCAGCAGCCAAACAGGGTCATATGGCTACACCTTC.

CDR3 region: CASSTSWGDNEQFF. CDR3 DNA: TGTGCCAGCAGCACTTCATGGGGGGACAATGAGCAGTTCTTC. This rearrangement joins TRBV7-9 to TRBJ2-1; perhaps TRBD2 as D (6 bases). This CDR3 spans 14 amino acids. Trimming cost V 5 bases and J 5 bases, with 13 bases left between them. Per germline, CDR1 SEHNR and CDR2 FQNEAQ (reference sequence).

This sequence joins TRBV9 and TRBJ2-3; D unclear. Trimming removed 7 bases at V and 3 bases at J, with 12 bases between. Germline CDR1 SGDLS, CDR2 YYNGEE. The CDR3 consists of 13 residues. The CDR3 reads CASSTGTTDTQYF. In DNA, the CDR3 is TGTGCCAGCTCAACCGGCACAACAGATACGCAGTATTTT.

The chain uses TRBV30 and TRBJ1-2, with TRBD1 as a possible D gene (5 bases). There are 15 residues in the CDR3. CDR1 is GTSNPN and CDR2 is SVGIG in the germline V gene (reference sequence). Trimming removed 7 bases from V and 6 bases from J, with 24 bases in between. Here the CDR3 reads CAYTQAAGVSDGYTF. As DNA, the CDR3 is TGTGCCTACACTCAGGCAGCGGGGGTTTCGGATGGCTACACCTTC.

The chain links TRBV7-2 to TRBJ1-2; tentatively, D is TRBD1 (5 bases). With 1 base removed from V and 0 bases from J, the gap between germline ends came to 15 bases. The CDR3 is made up of 17 amino acids. CDR1 is SGHTA and CDR2 is FQGNSA in the germline V gene. Here the CDR3 DNA reads TGTGCCAGCAGCTTAGACGAGACCGGGACCTCTAACTATGGCTACACCTTC. It yields the protein CASSLDETGTSNYGYTF. The full variable domain, with the rest looked up from reference TRBV7-2 and TRBJ1-2, is GAGVSQSPSNKVTEKGKDVELRCDPISGHTALYWYRQSLGQGLEFLIYFQGNSAPDKSGLPSDRFSAERTGGSVSTLTIQRTQQEDSAVYLCASSLDETGTSNYGYTFGSGTRLTVV.

The chain uses TRBV6-5 and TRBJ2-6; D unresolved. CDR3 length: 11 amino acids. Germline CDR1 is MNHEY and CDR2 is SVGAGI. Here the CDR3 reads CAVKDTNVLTF. The CDR3 nucleotides read TGTGCGGTAAAGGATACCAACGTCCTGACTTTC.

This clone has only one observation. This chain connects TRBV25-1 to TRBJ2-2, with 10 bases that match TRBD1. Germline V gene lookup returns CDR1 MGHDK and CDR2 SYGVNS. V shed 2 bases, J shed 4 bases, and the junction held 4 bases outside the gene matches. The CDR3 spans 16 residues. CDR3 residues: CASSEPGQGFTGELFF. The CDR3 DNA follows: TGTGCCAGCAGTGAACCGGGACAGGGGTTCACCGGGGAGCTGTTTTTT.

This clone was seen once. This rearrangement joins TRBV7-8 to TRBJ2-3, with D tentatively TRBD2 (6 bases). Trimming left V 1 base short and J 2 bases short, with 16 bases between. Germline lookup yields CDR1 SGHVS and CDR2 FQNEAQ. This CDR3 has 17 amino acids. In DNA, the CDR3 is TGTGCCAGCAGCTTAGACCCCCGTGGCGGGGACACAGATACGCAGTATTTT. Amino acids: CASSLDPRGGDTDTQYF.